A single sample is the source of the 15 T cell receptor beta chains below, sequenced in a study of T cells in Graves' hyperthyroidism and ophthalmopathy. TCR beta CDR3 region amplification was performed from RNA transcripts. When the TCR CDR3 underwent first-round RT-PCR, the HTBI primer set was used. TCRdb re-called the multiplex PCR reads through MiXCR, storing one row per CDR3 protein. The data show 640,000 or so distinct CDR3 sequences, 13% to 15% seen once. Sequences were obtained from blood. The origin of the receptors is a woman aged 18-29 years with Graves' ophthalmopathy.

This clonotype was seen ten or more times. The chain uses TRBV7-8 and TRBJ1-2; TRBD1 matches 7 bases. Germline CDR1 SGHVS, CDR2 FQNEAQ. The CDR3 is made up of 12 amino acids. Losses at the gene ends were 1 base for V and 10 bases for J; bases not matched to a gene: 3. For the CDR3, the DNA is TGTGCCAGCAGCTTAGAGGGGGCCCACTACACCTTC. Translating gives CASSLEGAHYTF.

This clonotype has a handful of counts. The V and J genes are TRBV27 and TRBJ2-7; 7 nucleotides agree with TRBD2. Trimming at V came to 6 bases and at J to 7 bases, leaving 15 bases not matched to a gene. Germline CDR1 and CDR2: MNHEY and SMNVEV (reference sequence). The CDR3 is made up of 15 amino acids. CDR3 in amino acids: CASRTDGDYSLEQYF. The CDR3 nucleotides are TGTGCCAGCAGAACCGATGGGGACTACTCTTTGGAGCAGTACTTC.

CDR3 in DNA: TGTGCCAGCCACACCGGGACAGGGTACGCTTTCTTT. Translated: CASHTGTGYAFF. The chain uses TRBV27 and TRBJ1-1; 9 nucleotides line up with TRBD1. Germline trimming cut 8 bases from V and 11 bases from J; bases unmatched to any gene: 9. The length of the CDR3 is 12 residues. Germline V CDR1 and CDR2: MNHEY, SMNVEV (reference sequence).

This clonotype has a handful of counts. The chain has TRBV30 and TRBJ1-5; D is unresolved. Trimming removed 5 bases at V and 5 bases at J, with 16 bases between. This CDR3 region has 14 residues. Germline V gene lookup returns CDR1 GTSNPN and CDR2 SVGIG (reference sequence). DNA for the CDR3: TGTGCCTGGCATAATGGGCAACTCCATCAGCCCCAGCATTTT. Translation gives CAWHNGQLHQPQHF.

The rearrangement uses TRBV6-2 or TRBV6-3 and TRBJ1-3, with a tentative D call TRBD1 (5 bases). CDR1 and CDR2 from the germline V gene are MNHEY and SVGEGT. The length of the CDR3 is 15 residues. V was shortened by 2 bases and J by 3 bases, with 11 bases between the two germline ends. The CDR3 region is CASSYRRGLGNTIYF. In nucleotides, the CDR3 is TGTGCCAGCAGTTACAGAAGGGGTCTTGGAAACACCATATATTTT.

At least ten counts were recorded for this clonotype. This chain uses TRBV18 with TRBJ2-7, with 8 bases matching TRBD2. Trimming at V came to 1 base and at J to 3 bases, leaving 8 bases not matched to a gene. CDR1 is KGHSH, CDR2 LQKENI, per germline. This CDR3 contains 16 residues. The CDR3 here is CASSPRLAGGLYEQYF. CDR3 nucleotides: TGTGCCAGCTCACCACGGCTCGCGGGAGGCCTCTACGAGCAGTACTTC.

This sequence joins TRBV19 and TRBJ2-3; D is perhaps TRBD1 (6 bases). Germline values: CDR1 LNHDA, CDR2 SQIVND (reference sequence). The CDR3 totals 16 residues. Trimming stripped 5 bases from V and 5 bases from J, with 20 bases between. The CDR3 sequence is CASSAPSQGVRDTQYF. The CDR3 DNA follows: TGTGCCAGTAGTGCCCCCTCACAGGGTGTGAGAGATACGCAGTATTTT.

This clonotype was seen many times. Here the CDR3 reads CASSPGNILSEQYF. The DNA for the CDR3 is TGTGCCAGCAGCCCGGGAAATATTCTGAGCGAGCAGTACTTC. The chain joins TRBV27 to TRBJ2-7, with D tentatively TRBD2 (5 bases). The CDR3 spans 14 residues. From germline, CDR1 is MNHEY and CDR2 SMNVEV (reference sequence). The V end lost 6 bases, the J end lost 6 bases, and 18 bases lay between the germline ends.

This clonotype appeared a few times. The chain carries TRBV5-5 and TRBJ2-5; D possibly matches TRBD1 or TRBD2 (5 bases each). This CDR3 comprises 14 residues. The V end was cut by 4 bases, the J end by 4 bases, with 14 bases between. Germline V lookup: CDR1 SGHKS, CDR2 YYEKEE (reference sequence). The CDR3 sequence is CASSAPPGTETQYF. The CDR3 region has the DNA TGTGCCAGCAGCGCGCCACCCGGGACAGAGACCCAGTACTTC.

This clonotype was seen many times. The V gene is TRBV12-3 or TRBV12-4, the J gene TRBJ2-1, with D unclear. This CDR3 has 12 amino acids. V was shortened by 4 bases and J by 8 bases, with 9 bases between the two germline ends. CDR3 coding DNA: TGTGCCAGCAGTTCCGCGCGTGATGAGCAGTTCTTC. It specifies CASSSARDEQFF.

The CDR3 DNA is TGTGCCAGCAGCTTAAGGTACCGGGACAGGGTCCACGAGCAGTACTTC. Its protein is CASSLRYRDRVHEQYF. The genes are TRBV7-6 and TRBJ2-7, with TRBD1 identical over 9 bases. The germline CDR1 and CDR2 sequences are SGHVS and FNYEAQ. The CDR3 is 16 residues long. V was pared by 2 bases and J by 5 bases, with 10 bases of the junction left unmatched.

This clonotype has ten or more counts. The rearrangement links TRBV2 to TRBJ1-2; weak D call: TRBD1 (6 bases). The CDR3 sequence is 13 residues long. Deletions cut 7 bases from V and 3 bases from J, with 12 bases between. Per germline, CDR1 SNHLY and CDR2 FYNNEI. The CDR3 DNA reads TGTGCCAGCAAGGGGGACGGTTACTATGGCTACACCTTC. Translated: CASKGDGYYGYTF.

In its sample, this clonotype was seen a few times. The chain carries TRBV29-1 and TRBJ2-1; 11 bases line up with TRBD2. V lost 2 bases and J lost 5; bases outside the gene matches: 11. This CDR3 contains 17 residues. Germline assignment: CDR1 SQVTM and CDR2 ANQGSEA. The CDR3 protein is CSVERWTSGFGNNEQFF. The DNA of the CDR3 is TGCAGCGTTGAACGCTGGACTAGCGGGTTTGGGAACAATGAGCAGTTCTTC.

This clonotype was observed many times. This rearrangement joins TRBV7-9 to TRBJ2-7; D ambiguous. This CDR3 has 13 amino acids. V lost 5 bases and J lost 0, with 8 bases in between. The germline gives CDR1 SEHNR, CDR2 FQNEAQ (reference sequence). The CDR3 spells CASSLTDSYEQYF. In DNA form, the CDR3 reads TGTGCCAGCAGCCTCACAGACTCCTACGAGCAGTACTTC.

This clonotype was detected many times. This chain uses TRBV20-1 with TRBJ2-7; 8 bases fit TRBD2. CDR1 DFQATT and CDR2 SNEGSKA come from the germline V gene (reference sequence). This CDR3 contains 15 residues. Losses at the gene ends were 1 base for V and 4 bases for J; bases not matched to a gene: 9. CDR3 sequence reads: CSARGDGTRRYEQYF. In DNA, the CDR3 is TGCAGTGCTAGAGGGGACGGGACTAGAAGATACGAGCAGTACTTC.